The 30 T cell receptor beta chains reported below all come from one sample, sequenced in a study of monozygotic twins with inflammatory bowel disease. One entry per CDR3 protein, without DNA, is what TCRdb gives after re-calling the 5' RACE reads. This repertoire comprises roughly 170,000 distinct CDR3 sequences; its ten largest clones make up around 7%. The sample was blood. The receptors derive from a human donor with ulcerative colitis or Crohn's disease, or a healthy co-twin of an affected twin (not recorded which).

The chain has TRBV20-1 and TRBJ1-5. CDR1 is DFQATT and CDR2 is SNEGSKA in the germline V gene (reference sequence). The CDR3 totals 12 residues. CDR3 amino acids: CSAGDLNQPQHF.

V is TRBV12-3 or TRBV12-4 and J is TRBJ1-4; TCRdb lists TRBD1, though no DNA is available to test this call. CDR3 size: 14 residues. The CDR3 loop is CASSRDRRGEKLFF.

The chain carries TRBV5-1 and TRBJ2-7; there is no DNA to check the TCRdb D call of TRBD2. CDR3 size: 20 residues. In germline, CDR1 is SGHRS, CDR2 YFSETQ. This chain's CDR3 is CASSFSAGTSLRLSSYEQYF.

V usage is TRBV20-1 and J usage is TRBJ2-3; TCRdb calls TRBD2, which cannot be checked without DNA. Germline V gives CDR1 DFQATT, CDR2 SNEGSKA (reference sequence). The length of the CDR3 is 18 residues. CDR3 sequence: CSAPGLAGGRTSTDTQYF.

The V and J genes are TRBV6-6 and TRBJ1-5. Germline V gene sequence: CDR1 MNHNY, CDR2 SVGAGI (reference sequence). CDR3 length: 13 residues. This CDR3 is CASSYGSNQPQHF.

CDR3 amino acids: CASSLGTGVGGYTF. This rearrangement joins TRBV28 to TRBJ1-2; the TCRdb D gene call, TRBD1, has no DNA to confirm it. In germline, CDR1 is MDHEN, CDR2 SYDVKM. The CDR3 has 14 amino acids.

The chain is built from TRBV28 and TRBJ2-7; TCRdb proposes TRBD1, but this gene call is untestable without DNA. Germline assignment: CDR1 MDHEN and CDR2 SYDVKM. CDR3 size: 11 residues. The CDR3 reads CASSPGQGYYF.

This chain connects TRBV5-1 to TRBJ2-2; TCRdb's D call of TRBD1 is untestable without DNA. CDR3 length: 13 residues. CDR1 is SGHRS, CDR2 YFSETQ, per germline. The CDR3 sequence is CAARRPNTGELFF. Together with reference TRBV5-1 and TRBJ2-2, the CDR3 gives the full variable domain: KAGVTQTPRYLIKTRGQQVTLSCSPISGHRSVSWYQQTPGQGLQFLFEYFSETQRNKGNFPGRFSGRQFSNSRSEMNVSTLELGDSALYLCAARRPNTGELFFGEGSRLTVL.

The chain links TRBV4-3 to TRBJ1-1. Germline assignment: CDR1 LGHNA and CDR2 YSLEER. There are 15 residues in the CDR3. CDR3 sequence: CASSQDPYMNTEAFF.

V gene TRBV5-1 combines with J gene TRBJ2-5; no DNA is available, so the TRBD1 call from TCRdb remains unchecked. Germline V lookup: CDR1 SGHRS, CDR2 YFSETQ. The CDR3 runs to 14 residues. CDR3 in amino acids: CASSIGTGLETQYF.

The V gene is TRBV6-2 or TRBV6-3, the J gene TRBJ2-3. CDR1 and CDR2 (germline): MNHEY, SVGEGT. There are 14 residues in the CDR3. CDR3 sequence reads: CASSYPDVTDTQYF.

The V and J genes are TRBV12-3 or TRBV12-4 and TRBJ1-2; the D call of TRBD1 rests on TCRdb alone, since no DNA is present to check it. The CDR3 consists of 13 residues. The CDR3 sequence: CASSPDRGIGYTF.

The chain's CDR3 is CATSGDTYTDTQYF. This chain connects TRBV24-1 to TRBJ2-3. CDR1 and CDR2 from the germline V gene are KGHDR and SFDVKD. CDR3 length: 14 amino acids.

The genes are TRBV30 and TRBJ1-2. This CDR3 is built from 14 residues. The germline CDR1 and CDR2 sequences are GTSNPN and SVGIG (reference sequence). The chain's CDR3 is CAWTSGSGSYGYTF.

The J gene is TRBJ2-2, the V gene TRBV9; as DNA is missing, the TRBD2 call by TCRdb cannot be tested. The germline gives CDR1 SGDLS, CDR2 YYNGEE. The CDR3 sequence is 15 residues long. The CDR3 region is CASRYRDFHTGELFF.

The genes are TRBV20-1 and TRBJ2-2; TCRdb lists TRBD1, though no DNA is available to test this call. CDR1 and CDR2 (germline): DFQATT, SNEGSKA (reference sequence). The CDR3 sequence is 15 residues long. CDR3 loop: CSASPATGNTGELFF.

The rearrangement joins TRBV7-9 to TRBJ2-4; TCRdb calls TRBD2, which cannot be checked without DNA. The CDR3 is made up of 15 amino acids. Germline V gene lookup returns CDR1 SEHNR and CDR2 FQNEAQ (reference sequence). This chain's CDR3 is CASSLVLASKNMQYF.

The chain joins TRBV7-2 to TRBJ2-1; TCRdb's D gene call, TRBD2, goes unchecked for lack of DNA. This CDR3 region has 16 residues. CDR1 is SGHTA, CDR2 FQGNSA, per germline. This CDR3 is CASSSHLAGAYNEQFF.

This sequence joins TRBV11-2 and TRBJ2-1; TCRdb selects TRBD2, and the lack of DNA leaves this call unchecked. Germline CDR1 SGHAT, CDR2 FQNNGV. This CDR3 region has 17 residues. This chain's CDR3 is CASSSSRARSSYNEQFF.

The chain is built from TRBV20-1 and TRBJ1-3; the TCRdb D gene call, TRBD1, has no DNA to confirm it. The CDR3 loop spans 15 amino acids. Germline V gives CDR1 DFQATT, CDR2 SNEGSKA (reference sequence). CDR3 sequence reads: CSAPSIVGDGNTIYF.

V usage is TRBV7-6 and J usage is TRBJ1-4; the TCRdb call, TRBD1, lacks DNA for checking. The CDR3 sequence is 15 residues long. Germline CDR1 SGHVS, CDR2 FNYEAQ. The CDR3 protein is CASSLGGGIDEKLFF.

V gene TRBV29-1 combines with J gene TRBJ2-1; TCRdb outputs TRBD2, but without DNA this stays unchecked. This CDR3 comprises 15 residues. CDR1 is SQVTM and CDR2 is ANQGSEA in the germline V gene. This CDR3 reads CSGGTGTSSYNEQFF.

The CDR3 sequence: CASSLGGANNSPLHF. The chain carries TRBV7-2 and TRBJ1-6. CDR3 length: 15 residues. The germline V gene encodes CDR1 SGHTA and CDR2 FQGNSA.

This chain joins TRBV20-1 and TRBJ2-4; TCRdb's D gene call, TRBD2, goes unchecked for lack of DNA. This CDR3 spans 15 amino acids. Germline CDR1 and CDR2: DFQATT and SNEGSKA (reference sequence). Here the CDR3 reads CSAAETSGLKNIQYF.

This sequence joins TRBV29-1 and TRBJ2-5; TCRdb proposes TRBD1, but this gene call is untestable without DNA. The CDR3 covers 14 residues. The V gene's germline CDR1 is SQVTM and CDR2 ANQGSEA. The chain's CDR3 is CSVDGTGRIETQYF.

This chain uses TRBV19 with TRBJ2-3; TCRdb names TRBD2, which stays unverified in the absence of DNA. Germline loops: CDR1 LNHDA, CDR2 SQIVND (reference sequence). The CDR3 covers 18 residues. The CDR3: CASRARPPRLSSTDTQYF.

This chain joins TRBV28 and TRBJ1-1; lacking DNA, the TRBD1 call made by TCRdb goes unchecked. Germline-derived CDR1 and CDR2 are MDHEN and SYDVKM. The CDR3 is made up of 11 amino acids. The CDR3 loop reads CASRGQPETFF. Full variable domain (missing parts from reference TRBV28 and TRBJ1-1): DVKVTQSSRYLVKRTGEKVFLECVQDMDHENMFWYRQDPGLGLRLIYFSYDVKMKEKGDIPEGYSVSREKKERFSLILESASTNQTSMYLCASRGQPETFFGQGTRLTVV.

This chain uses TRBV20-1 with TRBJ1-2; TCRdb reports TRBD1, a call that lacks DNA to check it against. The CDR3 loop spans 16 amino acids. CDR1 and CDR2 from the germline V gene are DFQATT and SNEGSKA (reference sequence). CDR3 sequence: CSARGPPWVGDDGYTF.

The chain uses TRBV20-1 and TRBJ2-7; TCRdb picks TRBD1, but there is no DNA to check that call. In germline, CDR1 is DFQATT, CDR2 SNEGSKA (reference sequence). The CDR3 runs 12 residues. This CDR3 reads CSGRDTVYEQYF.

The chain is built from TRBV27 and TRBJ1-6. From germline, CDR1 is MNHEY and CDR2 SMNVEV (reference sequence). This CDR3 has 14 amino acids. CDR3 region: CASSPAWNNSPLHF.